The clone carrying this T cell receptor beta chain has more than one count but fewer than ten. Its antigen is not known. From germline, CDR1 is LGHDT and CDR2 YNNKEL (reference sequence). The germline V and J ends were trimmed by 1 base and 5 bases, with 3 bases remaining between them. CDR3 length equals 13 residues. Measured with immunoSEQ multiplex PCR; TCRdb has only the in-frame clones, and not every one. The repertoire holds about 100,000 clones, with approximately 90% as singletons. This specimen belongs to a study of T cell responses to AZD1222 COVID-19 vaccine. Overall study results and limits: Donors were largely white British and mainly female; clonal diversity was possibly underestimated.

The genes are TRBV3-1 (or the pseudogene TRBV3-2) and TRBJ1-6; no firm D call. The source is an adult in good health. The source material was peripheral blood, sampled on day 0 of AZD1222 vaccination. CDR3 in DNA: TGTGCCAGCAGCCAAGCTAATAATTCACCCCTCCACTTT. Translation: CASSQANNSPLHF.